Listed below are T cell receptor beta chains from one sample, sequenced in a study of early T cells in non-severe SARS-CoV-2 infection. A single record per CDR3 protein comes from TCRdb applying MiXCR to the 5' RACE reads. The data show some 25,000 distinct CDR3 sequences, with 4.3% seen just once and approximately 14% held by the top ten. Source material: whole blood. The receptors stem from an adult who was a healthcare worker with PCR-confirmed SARS-CoV-2 infection or an uninfected control (not recorded which). CDR3s include the opening cysteine and the closing phenylalanine or tryptophan.

TRBV5-4	CASSKRQGGYEQYF
TRBV6-5	CASSYSTASGEKLFF
TRBV20-1	CSASSNSVYGYTF
TRBV11-2	CASSLSGGGTETQYF
TRBV27	CASSLGVVAGELFF
TRBV11-2	CASSSGGLANEQFF
TRBV28	CASPPSRIPSEQYF
TRBV9	CASSVGVGAYEQYF
TRBV7-9	CASSKRGSHLKQETQYF
TRBV9	CASSADRVNEQFF
TRBV20-1	CSAGTTVYNEQFF
TRBV7-2	CASSSYTTGNYGYTF
TRBV10-1	CASSVASSTDTQYF
TRBV7-2	CASSSPHWGQGGNEQFF
TRBV11-2	CASSLGQANTEAFF
TRBV11-3	CASALGGARAYEQYF
TRBV27	CASSLDFRGYEQYF
TRBV11-2	CASSSSPRALYEQYF
TRBV7-9	CASSSRDSGAFF
TRBV6-5	CASRDGLNNSPPHF
TRBV19	CASGTGLETQYF
TRBV5-1	CASSLETETQYF
TRBV1	CTSSPRPASYEQYF
TRBV27	CASSLSRLASEQFF
TRBV20-1	CSAGPAGNYNEQFF
TRBV25-1	CASTFGDTQYF
TRBV6-2/TRBV6-3	CASSNPEEQFF
TRBV10-3	CATQLNRDSLYNEQFF
TRBV18	CASSPDSVPASTDTQYF
TRBV4-2	CASSQETSGSYNEQFF
TRBV29-1	CSVHGGYNEQFF
TRBV6-1	CASSRIPTGNYGYTF
TRBV6-6	CASSPGFEWSYNSPLHF
TRBV10-3	CAISADHLTGTQYF
TRBV9	CASSVEGTSGGGSTDTQYF
TRBV3-1	CASSRIETGELFF
TRBV6-1	CASSEVGQSNGYTF
TRBV7-6	CASSSSGTGAREQYF
TRBV6-6	CASILELTNTGELFF
TRBV11-2	CASSLDLAGETQYF
TRBV2	CASSRAGSFEQYF